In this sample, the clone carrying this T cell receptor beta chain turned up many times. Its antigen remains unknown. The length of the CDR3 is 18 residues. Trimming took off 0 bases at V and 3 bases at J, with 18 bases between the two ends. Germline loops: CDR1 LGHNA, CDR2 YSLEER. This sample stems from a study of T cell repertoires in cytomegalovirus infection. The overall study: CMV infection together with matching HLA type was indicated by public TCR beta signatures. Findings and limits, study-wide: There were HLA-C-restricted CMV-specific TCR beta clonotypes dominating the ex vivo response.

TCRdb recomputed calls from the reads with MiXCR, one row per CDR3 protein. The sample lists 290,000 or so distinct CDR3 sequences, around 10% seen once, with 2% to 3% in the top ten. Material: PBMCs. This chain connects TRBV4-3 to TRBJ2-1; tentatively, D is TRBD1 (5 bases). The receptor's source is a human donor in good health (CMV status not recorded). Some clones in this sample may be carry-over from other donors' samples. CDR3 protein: CASSQEKLSDRFYNEQFF. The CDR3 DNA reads TGCGCCAGCAGCCAAGAGAAACTGTCTGACAGATTCTACAATGAGCAGTTCTTC.